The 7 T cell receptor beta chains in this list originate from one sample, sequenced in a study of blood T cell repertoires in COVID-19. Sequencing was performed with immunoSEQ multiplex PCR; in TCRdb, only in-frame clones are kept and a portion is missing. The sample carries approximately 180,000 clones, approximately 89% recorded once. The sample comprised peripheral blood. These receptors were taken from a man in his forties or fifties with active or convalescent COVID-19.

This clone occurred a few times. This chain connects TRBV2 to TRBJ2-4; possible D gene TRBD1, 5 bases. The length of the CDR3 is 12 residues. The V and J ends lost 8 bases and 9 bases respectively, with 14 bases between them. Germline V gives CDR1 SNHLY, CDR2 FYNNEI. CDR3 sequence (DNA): TGTGCCAGCCAGGGATTTCGAGGCATTCAGTACTTC. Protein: CASQGFRGIQYF.

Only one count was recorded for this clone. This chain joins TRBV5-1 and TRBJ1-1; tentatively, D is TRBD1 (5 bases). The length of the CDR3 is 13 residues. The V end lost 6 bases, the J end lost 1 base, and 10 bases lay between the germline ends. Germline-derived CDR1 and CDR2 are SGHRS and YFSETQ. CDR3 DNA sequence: TGCGCCAGCAAGGGGAACCAGAACACTGAAGCTTTCTTT. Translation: CASKGNQNTEAFF.

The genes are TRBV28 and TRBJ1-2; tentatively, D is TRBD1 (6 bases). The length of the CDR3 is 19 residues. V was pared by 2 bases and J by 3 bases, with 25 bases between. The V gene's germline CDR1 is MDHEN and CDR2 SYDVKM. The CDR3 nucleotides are TGTGCCAGCAGTTTACCATCAACTAAAACCGGGGACAATTACTATGGCTACACCTTC. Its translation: CASSLPSTKTGDNYYGYTF.

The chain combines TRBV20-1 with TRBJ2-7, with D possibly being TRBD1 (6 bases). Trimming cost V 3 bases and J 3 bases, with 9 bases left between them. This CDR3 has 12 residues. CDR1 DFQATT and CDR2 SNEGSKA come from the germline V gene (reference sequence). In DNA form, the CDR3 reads TGCAGTGCTAGTCAGGGGATCTACGAGCAGTACTTC. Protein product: CSASQGIYEQYF.

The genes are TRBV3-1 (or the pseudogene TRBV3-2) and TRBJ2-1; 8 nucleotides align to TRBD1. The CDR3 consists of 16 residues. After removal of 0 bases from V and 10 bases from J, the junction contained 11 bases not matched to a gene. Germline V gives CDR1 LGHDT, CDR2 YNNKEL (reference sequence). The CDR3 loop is CASSQDQRTGRMEQFF. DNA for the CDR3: TGTGCCAGCAGCCAAGATCAACGGACAGGGAGAATGGAGCAGTTCTTC.

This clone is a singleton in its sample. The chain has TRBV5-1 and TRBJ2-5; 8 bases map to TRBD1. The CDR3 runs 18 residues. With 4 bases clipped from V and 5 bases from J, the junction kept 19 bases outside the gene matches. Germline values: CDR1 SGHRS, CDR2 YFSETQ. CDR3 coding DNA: TGCGCCAGCAGCACCCCTCCGGGACAGGCTCTAACCGGGGAGACCCAGTACTTC. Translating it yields CASSTPPGQALTGETQYF. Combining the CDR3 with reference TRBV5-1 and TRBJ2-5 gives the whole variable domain KAGVTQTPRYLIKTRGQQVTLSCSPISGHRSVSWYQQTPGQGLQFLFEYFSETQRNKGNFPGRFSGRQFSNSRSEMNVSTLELGDSALYLCASSTPPGQALTGETQYFGPGTRLLVL.

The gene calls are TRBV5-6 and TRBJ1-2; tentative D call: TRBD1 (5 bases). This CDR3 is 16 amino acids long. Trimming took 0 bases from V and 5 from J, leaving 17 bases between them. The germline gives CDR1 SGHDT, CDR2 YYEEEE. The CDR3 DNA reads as TGTGCCAGCAGCTTGGGGAACATAGGGGCGCTTTATGGCTACACCTTC. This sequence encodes CASSLGNIGALYGYTF.